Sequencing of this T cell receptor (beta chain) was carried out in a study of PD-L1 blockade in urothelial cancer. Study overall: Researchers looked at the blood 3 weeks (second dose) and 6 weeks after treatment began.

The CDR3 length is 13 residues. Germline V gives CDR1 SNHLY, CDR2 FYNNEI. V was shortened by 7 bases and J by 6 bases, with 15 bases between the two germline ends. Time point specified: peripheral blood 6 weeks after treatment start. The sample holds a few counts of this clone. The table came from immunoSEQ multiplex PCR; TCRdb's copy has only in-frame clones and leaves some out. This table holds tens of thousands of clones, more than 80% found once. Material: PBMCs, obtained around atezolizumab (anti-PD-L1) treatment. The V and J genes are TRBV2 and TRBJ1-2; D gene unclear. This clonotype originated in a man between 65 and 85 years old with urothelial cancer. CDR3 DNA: TGTGCCAGCAATCGGGAAGGGAATGATGGCTACACCTTC. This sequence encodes CASNREGNDGYTF.